This TCR beta chain was recorded in a study of blood T cell repertoires in COVID-19. Study summary: Samples taken during acute and convalescent COVID-19 were collected in the United States, Italy and Spain. From T cells, B-cell-depleted T cells, or PBMCs came the material, which was cDNA or gDNA.

Per the original data handling: Researchers report that nucleated cell counts were estimated from reference gene primer amplification. Libraries were prepared by immunoSEQ multiplex PCR; TCRdb keeps only in-frame clonotypes and omits some of them. Clone size and V and J calls were adopted from that table, with D and trimming inferred from the DNA. This table holds approximately 68,000 clones, approximately 89% found once. Trimming took off 4 bases at V and 7 bases at J, with 13 bases between the two ends. CDR1 and CDR2 (germline): SGHTA, FQGNSA. There are 14 residues in the CDR3. The TCR sequence derives from a woman older than 75 with active or convalescent COVID-19. The source material was peripheral blood. The chain links TRBV7-2 to TRBJ1-4, with D unclear. The CDR3 DNA is TGTGCCAGCAGCTCACAAACTCGGGGTGAAAAACTGTTTTTT. Translated, it gives CASSSQTRGEKLFF.